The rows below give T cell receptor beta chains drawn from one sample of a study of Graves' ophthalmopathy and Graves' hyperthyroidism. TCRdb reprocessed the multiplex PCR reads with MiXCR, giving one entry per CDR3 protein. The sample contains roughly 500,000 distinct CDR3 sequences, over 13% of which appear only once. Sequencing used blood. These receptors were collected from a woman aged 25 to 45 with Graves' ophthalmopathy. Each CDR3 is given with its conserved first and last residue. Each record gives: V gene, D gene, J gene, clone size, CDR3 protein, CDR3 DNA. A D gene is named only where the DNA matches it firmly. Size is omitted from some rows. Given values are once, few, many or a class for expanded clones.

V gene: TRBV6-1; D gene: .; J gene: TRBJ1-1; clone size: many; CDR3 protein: CASRPSKGYAEAFF; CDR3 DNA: TGTGCCAGCAGACCCTCCAAGGGGTACGCTGAAGCTTTCTTT
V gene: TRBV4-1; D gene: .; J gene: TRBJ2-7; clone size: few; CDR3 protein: CASSQGQALSYEQYF; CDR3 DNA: TGCGCCAGCAGCCAAGGACAGGCGTTGTCCTACGAGCAGTACTTC
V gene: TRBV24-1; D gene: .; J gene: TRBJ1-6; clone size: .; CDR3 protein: CATSGLTEDNSPLHF; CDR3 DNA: TGTGCCACCAGTGGTTTGACAGAGGATAATTCACCCCTCCACTTT
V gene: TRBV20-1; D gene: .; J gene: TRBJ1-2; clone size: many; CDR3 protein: CSARDPQEYNYGYTF; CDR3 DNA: TGCAGTGCTAGAGACCCACAGGAATATAACTATGGCTACACCTTC
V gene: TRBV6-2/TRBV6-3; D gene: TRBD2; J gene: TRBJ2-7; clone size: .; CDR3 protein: CASTGLAGDYEQYF; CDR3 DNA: TGTGCCAGCACCGGACTAGCGGGGGACTACGAGCAGTACTTC
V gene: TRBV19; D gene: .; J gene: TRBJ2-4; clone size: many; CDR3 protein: CASSMEVAKNIQYF; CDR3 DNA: TGTGCCAGTAGTATGGAGGTAGCCAAAAACATTCAGTACTTC
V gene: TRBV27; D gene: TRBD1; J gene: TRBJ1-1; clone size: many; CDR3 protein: CASSYGQASMNTEAFF; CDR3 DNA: TGTGCCAGCAGTTACGGACAGGCGTCAATGAACACTGAAGCTTTCTTT
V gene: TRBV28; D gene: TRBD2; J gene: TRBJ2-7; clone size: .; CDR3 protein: CASSPSGTSVAYEQYF; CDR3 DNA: TGTGCCAGCAGCCCCAGCGGGACTAGTGTAGCCTACGAGCAGTACTTC
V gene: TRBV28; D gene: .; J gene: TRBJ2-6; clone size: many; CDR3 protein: CASSLLQDSGANVLTF; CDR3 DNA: TGTGCCAGCAGTCTGCTTCAAGACTCTGGGGCCAACGTCCTGACTTTC
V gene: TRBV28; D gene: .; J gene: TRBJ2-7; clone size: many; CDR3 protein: CASSFVRDSYEQYF; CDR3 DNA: TGTGCCAGCAGTTTCGTAAGGGACTCCTACGAGCAGTACTTC
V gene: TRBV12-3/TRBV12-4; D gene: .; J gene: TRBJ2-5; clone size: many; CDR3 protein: CASQTREGETQYF; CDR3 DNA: TGTGCCAGCCAGACCCGCGAGGGAGAGACCCAGTACTTC
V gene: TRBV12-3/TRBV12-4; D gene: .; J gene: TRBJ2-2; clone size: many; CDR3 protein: CASSPSPPGELFF; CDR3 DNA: TGTGCCAGCAGTCCCTCTCCCCCCGGGGAGCTGTTTTTT
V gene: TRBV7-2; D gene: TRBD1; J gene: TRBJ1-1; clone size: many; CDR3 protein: CASSPRQGTNTEAFF; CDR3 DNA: TGTGCCAGCAGCCCTCGACAGGGAACTAACACTGAAGCTTTCTTT
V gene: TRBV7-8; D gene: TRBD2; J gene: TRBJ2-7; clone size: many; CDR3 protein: CASSLALSGVPSSYEQYF; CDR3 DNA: TGTGCCAGCAGCTTAGCGCTTAGCGGGGTGCCGAGCTCCTACGAGCAGTACTTC
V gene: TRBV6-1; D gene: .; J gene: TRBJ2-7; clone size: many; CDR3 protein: CASSEGFVGQLYEQYF; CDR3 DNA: TGTGCCAGCAGTGAAGGCTTTGTGGGACAACTATACGAGCAGTACTTC
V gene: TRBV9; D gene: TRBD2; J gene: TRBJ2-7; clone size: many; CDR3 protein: CASSVGMRTSGINSYEQYF; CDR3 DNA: TGTGCCAGCAGCGTAGGAATGCGGACTAGCGGGATCAACTCCTACGAGCAGTACTTC
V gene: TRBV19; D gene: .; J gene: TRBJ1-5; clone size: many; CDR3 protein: CASSHQGPRNQPQHF; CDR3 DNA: TGTGCCAGTAGCCATCAGGGTCCGCGCAATCAGCCCCAGCATTTT